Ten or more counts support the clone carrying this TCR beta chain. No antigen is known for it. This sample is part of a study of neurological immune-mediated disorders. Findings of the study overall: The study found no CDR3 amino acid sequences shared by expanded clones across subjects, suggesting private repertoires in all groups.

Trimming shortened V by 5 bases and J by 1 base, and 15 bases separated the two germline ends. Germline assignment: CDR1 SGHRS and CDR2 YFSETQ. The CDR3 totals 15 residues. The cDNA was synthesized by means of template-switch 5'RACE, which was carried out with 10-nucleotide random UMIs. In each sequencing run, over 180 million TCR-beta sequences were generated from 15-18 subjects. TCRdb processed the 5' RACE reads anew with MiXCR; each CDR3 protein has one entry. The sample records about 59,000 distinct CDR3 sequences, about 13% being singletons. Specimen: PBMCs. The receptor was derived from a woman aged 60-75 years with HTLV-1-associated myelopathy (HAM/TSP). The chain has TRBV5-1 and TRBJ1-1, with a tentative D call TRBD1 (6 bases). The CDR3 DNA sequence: TGCGCCAGCAGTACTGGGGGACAAGAGAACACTGAAGCTTTCTTT. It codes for CASSTGGQENTEAFF. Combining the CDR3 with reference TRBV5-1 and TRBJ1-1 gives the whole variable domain KAGVTQTPRYLIKTRGQQVTLSCSPISGHRSVSWYQQTPGQGLQFLFEYFSETQRNKGNFPGRFSGRQFSNSRSEMNVSTLELGDSALYLCASSTGGQENTEAFFGQGTRLTVV.